Presented here are 25 T cell receptor beta chains from one specimen sequenced in a study of blood T cells in healthy people across ages. Next came a second PCR, run for about 7 to 12 cycles, which used a sample-barcoded 5' primer along with a J-beta primer mix. A single record per CDR3 protein comes from TCRdb applying MiXCR to the 5' RACE reads. The sample records hundreds of thousands of distinct CDR3 sequences, nearly 25% being singletons. The sample was also linked to a second study, of T cells of mothers and their children.

Sequencing input: blood. The source of these receptors is a boy aged 5-17 years in good health.

The J gene is TRBJ2-4, the V gene TRBV28; perhaps D is TRBD1 or TRBD2 (5 bases each). The V end was cut by 3 bases, the J end by 2 bases, with 14 bases between. This CDR3 has 16 amino acids. In germline, CDR1 is MDHEN, CDR2 SYDVKM. The CDR3 sequence is CASSFWGRDPKNIQYF. For the CDR3, the DNA is TGTGCCAGCAGTTTTTGGGGAAGGGACCCCAAAAACATTCAGTACTTC.

This clonotype was recorded at least ten times. The chain employs TRBV6-4 and TRBJ2-1, with D tentatively TRBD1 or TRBD2 (5 bases each). The CDR3 loop spans 14 amino acids. Germline lookup yields CDR1 MRHNA and CDR2 SNTAGT. Trimming left V 2 bases short and J 4 bases short, with 9 bases between. The CDR3 nucleotides read TGTGCCAGCAGTGACGGGACGGATTACAATGAGCAGTTCTTC. Its protein product is CASSDGTDYNEQFF.

This clonotype was seen a handful of times. The CDR3 is CASSFREAGKNEQFF. The DNA for the CDR3 is TGTGCCAGCAGCTTCCGGGAGGCCGGGAAGAATGAGCAGTTCTTC. The chain has TRBV13 and TRBJ2-1; TRBD2 matches at 7 bases. The V gene end was trimmed by 3 bases and the J gene end by 7 bases; junction bases not matched to a gene: 9. CDR3 length: 15 amino acids. The V gene's germline CDR1 is PRHDT and CDR2 FYEKMQ (reference sequence).

The chain combines TRBV12-3 or TRBV12-4 with TRBJ2-5; D not certain. The J call may be in error: the DNA end matches TRBJ2-7 better. The CDR3 runs 13 residues. CDR3 DNA: TGTGCCAGCACCTCGGGCGGTACCTACGAGCAGTACTTC. Its translation is CASTSGGTYEQYF.

The gene calls are TRBV15 and TRBJ2-5, with D perhaps TRBD2 (5 bases). The last part of the DNA fits TRBJ2-7 better; the J call may be wrong. This CDR3 comprises 17 residues. The germline V gene encodes CDR1 LNHNV and CDR2 YYDKDF (reference sequence). The CDR3 sequence: CATSRDEWRRAGYEQYF. The CDR3 nucleotides read TGTGCCACCAGCAGAGATGAGTGGCGGCGGGCCGGCTACGAGCAGTACTTC.

In this sample, this clonotype turned up a few times. V gene TRBV5-6 combines with J gene TRBJ1-6; D remains ambiguous. V was pared by 2 bases and J by 0 bases, with 9 bases between. From germline, CDR1 is SGHDT and CDR2 YYEEEE. The CDR3 is made up of 16 amino acids. CDR3 in amino acids: CASSLAQISYNSPLHF. The CDR3 bases are TGTGCCAGCAGCTTAGCCCAAATCTCCTATAATTCACCCCTCCACTTT.

This clonotype appeared a few times. The gene calls are TRBV19 and TRBJ2-3, with a weak D call TRBD2 (6 bases). V was pared by 7 bases and J by 2 bases, with 13 bases between. Germline V gene lookup returns CDR1 LNHDA and CDR2 SQIVND (reference sequence). This CDR3 contains 14 residues. The CDR3 loop is CASKPGVFTDTQYF. The CDR3 region has the DNA TGTGCCAGTAAGCCGGGGGTTTTCACAGATACGCAGTATTTT.

This clonotype was detected only a few times. This rearrangement joins TRBV7-9 to TRBJ2-7; 12 bases are shared with TRBD2. The germline gives CDR1 SEHNR, CDR2 FQNEAQ (reference sequence). With 6 bases clipped from V and 4 bases from J, the junction kept 7 bases outside the gene matches. This CDR3 spans 15 amino acids. For the CDR3, the DNA is TGTGCCAGCAGTACCGGACTAGCGGGATATTACGAGCAGTACTTC. Its translation: CASSTGLAGYYEQYF.

This chain joins TRBV18 and TRBJ2-3; D not resolved. V lost 0 bases to trimming and J lost 5 bases, with 3 bases between them. Germline values: CDR1 KGHSH, CDR2 LQKENI. The CDR3 runs to 12 residues. CDR3 protein: CASSPPLDTQYF. In nucleotides, the CDR3 is TGTGCCAGCTCACCACCATTAGATACGCAGTATTTT.

This clonotype was counted between two and nine times. This rearrangement joins TRBV9 to TRBJ2-3, with 7 bases matching TRBD2. The germline V gene encodes CDR1 SGDLS and CDR2 YYNGEE. CDR3 size: 15 residues. With V trimmed by 0 bases and J by 4 bases, 5 bases remained unmatched. The CDR3 region has the DNA TGTGCCAGCAGCGTAGATGGCGGGAGAGCAGATACGCAGTATTTT. Encoded protein: CASSVDGGRADTQYF.

The chain employs TRBV12-3 or TRBV12-4 and TRBJ1-4, with 8 positions matching TRBD1. V was pared by 6 bases and J by 7 bases, with 7 bases of the junction left unmatched. CDR3 length: 14 amino acids. This CDR3 is CASSPGGAGEKLFF. For the CDR3, the DNA is TGTGCCAGCAGCCCAGGGGGCGCGGGTGAAAAACTGTTTTTT.

This clonotype has a handful of counts. This chain joins TRBV7-9 and TRBJ2-4, with TRBD2 matching 12 bases. The V gene's germline CDR1 is SEHNR and CDR2 FQNEAQ (reference sequence). Trimming removed 7 bases from V and 6 bases from J; junction bases left unmatched: 10. This CDR3 has 16 amino acids. CDR3 nucleotides: TGTGCCAGCAATAGACTAGCGGGAGTCTCTGGAAACATTCAGTACTTC. Its translation: CASNRLAGVSGNIQYF.

This chain joins TRBV2 and TRBJ1-4; 10 nucleotides align to TRBD1. There are 14 residues in the CDR3. With V trimmed by 10 bases and J by 11 bases, 13 bases remained unmatched. Per the germline V gene, CDR1 is SNHLY and CDR2 is FYNNEI. In DNA, the CDR3 is TGTGCCAACAAACAAGGGACAGGGGAGGGGAAACTGTTTTTT. Translated, it gives CANKQGTGEGKLFF.

This chain links TRBV20-1 with TRBJ2-5; D is possibly TRBD2 (6 bases). The DNA end lines up better with TRBJ2-1; the J call may be wrong. The CDR3 spans 15 residues. Per the germline V gene, CDR1 is DFQATT and CDR2 is SNEGSKA (reference sequence). CDR3 coding DNA: TGCAGTGCTAGAGGAGGCAGGCTAGCGCCTAATGAGCAGTTCTTC. This codes for CSARGGRLAPNEQFF.

V is TRBV7-9 and J is TRBJ2-5, with 7 bases aligning to TRBD1. CDR3 length: 15 amino acids. The trim removed 1 base at V and 3 bases at J, leaving 5 bases unmatched. CDR1 and CDR2 from the germline V gene are SEHNR and FQNEAQ (reference sequence). The CDR3: CASSLEGQVKETQYF. The CDR3 coding sequence is TGTGCCAGCAGCTTAGAAGGACAGGTTAAAGAGACCCAGTACTTC.

The chain couples TRBV12-3 or TRBV12-4 to TRBJ1-4, with D possibly TRBD1 on 5 matching bases. The CDR3 is made up of 13 amino acids. V was pared by 6 bases and J by 8 bases, with 13 bases between. The CDR3 sequence: CASSWGTREKLFF. CDR3 coding DNA: TGTGCCAGCAGCTGGGGGACGCGGGAAAAACTGTTTTTT.

This chain joins TRBV20-1 and TRBJ1-1; D may be TRBD1 (5 bases). Germline CDR1 is DFQATT and CDR2 is SNEGSKA (reference sequence). There are 16 residues in the CDR3. Trimming removed 6 bases from V and 1 base from J, with 21 bases in between. This chain's CDR3 is CSADTGTQARNTEAFF. For the CDR3, the DNA is TGCAGTGCGGATACCGGGACCCAAGCAAGGAACACTGAAGCTTTCTTT.

The rearrangement links TRBV28 to TRBJ1-1, with a possible D match to TRBD1 (5 bases). Germline V gene data show CDR1 as MDHEN and CDR2 as SYDVKM. Trimming removed 4 bases from V and 4 bases from J, with 16 bases in between. CDR3 length equals 15 residues. The DNA of the CDR3 is TGTGCCAGCAGTTCAGCAGGGAGGGGACTCACTGAAGCTTTCTTT. It yields the protein CASSSAGRGLTEAFF.

V usage is TRBV29-1 and J usage is TRBJ2-1; D remains unclear. CDR3 length: 12 amino acids. Looked up from germline, CDR1 is SQVTM and CDR2 is ANQGSEA. V was clipped by 3 bases and J by 3 bases, with 6 bases between them. The CDR3 DNA is TGCAGCGTTGAGGCCCTCTACAATGAGCAGTTCTTC. Translation gives CSVEALYNEQFF.

DNA for the CDR3: TGCAGTGCTAGAGGAGAGGATATGCTGGAAGCCTACTACAATGAGCAGTTCTTC. Protein sequence: CSARGEDMLEAYYNEQFF. V usage is TRBV20-1 and J usage is TRBJ2-1, with D unclear. The V gene's germline CDR1 is DFQATT and CDR2 SNEGSKA (reference sequence). CDR3 length equals 18 residues. Trimming took off 1 base at V and 3 bases at J, with 22 bases between the two ends.

The chain employs TRBV7-2 and TRBJ2-7, with D possibly TRBD2 on 5 matching bases. Germline CDR1 reads SGHTA; CDR2 reads FQGNSA. The CDR3 has 14 residues. V was clipped by 1 base and J by 2 bases, with 9 bases between them. The CDR3 bases are TGTGCCAGCAGCTTAGTAGGGAGTACCTACGAGCAGTACTTC. Its translation is CASSLVGSTYEQYF.

The chain carries TRBV4-3 and TRBJ2-2; maybe TRBD2 (6 bases). Trimming cost V 4 bases and J 4 bases, with 16 bases left between them. The CDR3 spans 16 residues. The germline CDR1 and CDR2 sequences are LGHNA and YSLEER. The CDR3 reads CASSPGTFSPTGELFF. The CDR3 DNA is TGCGCCAGCAGCCCGGGGACTTTCTCCCCCACCGGGGAGCTGTTTTTT.

The chain couples TRBV28 to TRBJ2-1, with no clear D. The CDR3 has 11 amino acids. The V and J ends lost 6 bases and 6 bases respectively, with 6 bases between them. Looked up from germline, CDR1 is MDHEN and CDR2 is SYDVKM. CDR3 nucleotides: TGTGCCAGCAGAACCCCCAATGAGCAGTTCTTC. Its translation is CASRTPNEQFF.

This chain connects TRBV11-2 to TRBJ1-2, with 7 bases lining up with TRBD1. CDR3 length: 15 residues. Germline trimming cut 3 bases from V and 7 bases from J; bases unmatched to any gene: 11. Per the germline V gene, CDR1 is SGHAT and CDR2 is FQNNGV. This chain's CDR3 is CASSLSQITGAGYTF. The CDR3 coding sequence is TGTGCCAGCAGCTTGAGCCAAATTACAGGGGCTGGCTACACCTTC.

A single count supports this clonotype. This rearrangement joins TRBV12-3 or TRBV12-4 to TRBJ2-3; D gene unclear. Trimming pared 5 bases from V and 5 bases from J, leaving 8 bases between. The CDR3 has 12 amino acids. CDR3 coding DNA: TGTGCCAGCAGTCCTGAGAGAGATACGCAGTATTTT. This codes for CASSPERDTQYF.